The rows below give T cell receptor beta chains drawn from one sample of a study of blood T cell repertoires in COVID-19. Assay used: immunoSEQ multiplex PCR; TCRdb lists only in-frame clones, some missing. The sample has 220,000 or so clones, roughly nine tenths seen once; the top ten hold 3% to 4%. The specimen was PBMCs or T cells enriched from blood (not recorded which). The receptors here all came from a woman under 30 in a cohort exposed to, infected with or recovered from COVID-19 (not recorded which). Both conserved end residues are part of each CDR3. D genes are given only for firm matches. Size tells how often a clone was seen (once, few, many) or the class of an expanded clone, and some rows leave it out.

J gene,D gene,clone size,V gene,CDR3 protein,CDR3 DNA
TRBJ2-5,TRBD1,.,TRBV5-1,CASSQGVVGAHQETQYF,TGCGCCAGCAGCCAGGGGGTAGTAGGGGCCCACCAAGAGACCCAGTACTTC
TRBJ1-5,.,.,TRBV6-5,CASRRARSNQPQHF,TGTGCCAGCAGGAGGGCCAGGAGCAATCAGCCCCAGCATTTT
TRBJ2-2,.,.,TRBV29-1,CSVEDTGELFF,TGCAGCGTCGAGGATACCGGGGAGCTGTTTTTT
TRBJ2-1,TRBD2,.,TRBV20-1,CKAPSGNREFF,TGCAAAGCGCCTAGCGGGAATCGGGAGTTCTTC
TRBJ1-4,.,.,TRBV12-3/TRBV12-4,CASGPGGGEKLFF,TGTGCCAGCGGCCCGGGGGGAGGTGAAAAACTGTTTTTT
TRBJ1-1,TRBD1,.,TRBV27,CASGPGDRDTEAFF,TGTGCCAGCGGACCAGGGGACAGGGACACTGAAGCTTTCTTT
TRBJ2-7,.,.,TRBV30,CAWSYGGGLYEQYF,TGTGCCTGGTCCTATGGGGGGGGGCTCTACGAGCAGTACTTC
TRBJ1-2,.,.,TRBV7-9,CASGGLNYGYTF,TGTGCCAGCGGCGGGCTTAACTATGGCTACACCTTC
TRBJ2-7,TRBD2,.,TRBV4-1,CASSPTSGVYEQYF,TGCGCCAGCAGCCCGACTAGCGGGGTCTACGAGCAGTACTTC
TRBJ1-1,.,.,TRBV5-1,CASQRTLAGNTEAFF,TGCGCCAGCCAACGAACGCTGGCAGGGAACACTGAAGCTTTCTTT
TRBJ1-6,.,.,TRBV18,CASSLGTTGDNSPLHF,TGTGCCAGCTCACTGGGGACGACAGGTGACAATTCACCCCTCCACTTT
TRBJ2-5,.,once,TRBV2,CASSAMAGSGETQYF,TGTGCCAGCAGTGCGATGGCAGGGTCGGGAGAGACCCAGTACTTC
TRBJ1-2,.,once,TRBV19,CASSISRVGGYTF,TGTGCCAGTAGTATCTCCAGGGTGGGCGGCTACACCTTC
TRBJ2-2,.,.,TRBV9,CASSVEASAGGELFF,TGTGCCAGCAGCGTAGAAGCGTCCGCGGGCGGGGAGCTGTTTTTT
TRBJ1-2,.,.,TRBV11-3,CASSPARSQGYTF,TGTGCCAGCAGCCCCGCACGGTCACAGGGCTACACCTTC
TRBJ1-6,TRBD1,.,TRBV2,CAREDRANSPLHF,TGTGCCAGGGAGGACAGGGCAAATTCACCCCTCCACTTT
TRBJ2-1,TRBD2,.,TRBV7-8,CASSPGGTSAYNEQFF,TGTGCCAGCAGCCCTGGGGGGACTAGCGCCTACAATGAGCAGTTCTTC
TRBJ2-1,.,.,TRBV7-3,CASSSLGGGNEQFF,TGTGCCAGCAGCTCCTTAGGTGGGGGGAATGAGCAGTTCTTC
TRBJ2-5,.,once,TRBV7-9,CASSLAPMSRGVEETQYF,TGTGCCAGCAGCTTAGCCCCTATGTCCAGGGGGGTTGAAGAGACCCAGTACTTC
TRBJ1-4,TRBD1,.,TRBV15,CATSRGQVNEKLFF,TGTGCCACCAGCAGGGGACAGGTCAATGAAAAACTGTTTTTT
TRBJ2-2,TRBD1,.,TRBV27,CASSFSGQLNTGELFF,TGTGCCAGCAGTTTCTCGGGACAGTTGAACACCGGGGAGCTGTTTTTT
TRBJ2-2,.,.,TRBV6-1,CASSELRQGTTGELFF,TGTGCCAGCAGCGAACTCCGGCAGGGGACCACCGGGGAGCTGTTTTTT
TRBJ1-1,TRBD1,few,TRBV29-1,CSASTGTNTEAFF,TGCAGCGCTTCGACAGGGACGAACACTGAAGCTTTCTTT
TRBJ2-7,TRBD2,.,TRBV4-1,CASSQGEGSSYEQYF,TGCGCCAGCAGCCAAGGGGAGGGGAGCTCCTACGAGCAGTACTTC
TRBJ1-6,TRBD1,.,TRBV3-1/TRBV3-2,CASSDRDSPLHF,TGTGCCAGCAGCGACAGGGATTCACCCCTCCACTTT
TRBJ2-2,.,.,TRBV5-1,CASSPDSGELFF,TGCGCCAGCAGCCCGGACTCGGGGGAGCTGTTTTTT